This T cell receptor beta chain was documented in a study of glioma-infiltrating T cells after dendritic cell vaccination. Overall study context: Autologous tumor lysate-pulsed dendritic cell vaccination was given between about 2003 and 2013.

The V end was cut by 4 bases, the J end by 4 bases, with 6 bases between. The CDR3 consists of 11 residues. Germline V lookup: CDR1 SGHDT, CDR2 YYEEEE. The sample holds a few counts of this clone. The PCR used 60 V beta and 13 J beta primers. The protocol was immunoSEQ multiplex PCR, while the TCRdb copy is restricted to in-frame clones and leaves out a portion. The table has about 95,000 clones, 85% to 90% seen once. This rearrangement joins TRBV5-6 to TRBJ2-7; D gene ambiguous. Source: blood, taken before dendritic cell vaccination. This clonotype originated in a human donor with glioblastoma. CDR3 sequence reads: CASSINYEQYF. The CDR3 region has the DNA TGTGCCAGCAGCATCAATTACGAGCAGTACTTC. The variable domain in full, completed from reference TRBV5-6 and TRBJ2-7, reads DAGVTQSPTHLIKTRGQQVTLRCSPKSGHDTVSWYQQALGQGPQFIFQYYEEEERQRGNFPDRFSGHQFPNYSSELNVNALLLGDSALYLCASSINYEQYFGPGTRLTVT.